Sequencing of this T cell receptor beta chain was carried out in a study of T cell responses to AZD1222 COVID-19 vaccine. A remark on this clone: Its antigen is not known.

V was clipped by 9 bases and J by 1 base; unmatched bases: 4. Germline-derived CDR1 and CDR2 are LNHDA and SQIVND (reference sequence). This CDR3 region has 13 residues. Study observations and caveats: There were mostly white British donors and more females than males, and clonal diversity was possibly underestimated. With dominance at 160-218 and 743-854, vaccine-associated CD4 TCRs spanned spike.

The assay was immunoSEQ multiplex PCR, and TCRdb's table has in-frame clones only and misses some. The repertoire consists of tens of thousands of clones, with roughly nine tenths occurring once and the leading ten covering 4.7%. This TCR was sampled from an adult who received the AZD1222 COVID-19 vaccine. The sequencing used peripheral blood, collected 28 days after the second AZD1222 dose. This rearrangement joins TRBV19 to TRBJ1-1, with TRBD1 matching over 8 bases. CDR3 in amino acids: CARGDRGNTEAFF. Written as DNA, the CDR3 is TGTGCCAGGGGAGACAGGGGGAACACTGAAGCTTTCTTT.